Following are 20 T cell receptor beta chains from one sample sequenced in a study of CD8+ T cells in alopecia areata (dated 2018 in TCRdb). The intended sense of this specimen's time point label: baseline before oral tofacitinib. The receptor library was made with the immunoSEQ multiplex PCR assay. To provide template for TCR sequencing, every sample had RNA extracted and reverse transcribed into cDNA. The table was pulled from immuneACCESS by TCRdb, which kept in-frame rearrangements only. Such tables lose some clones; where checked, under half of the loss comes from unresolved V genes, and the rest has no known cause. The sample profile shows around 250,000 clones; 67% of them were found once. The leading ten clones occupy approximately 1.2% of the sample. The sample in question was CD4+ T cells sorted from blood, obtained at week 0. These receptors all come from a human donor with alopecia areata.

The chain carries TRBV7-9 and TRBJ1-2; D uncertain. The germline CDR1 and CDR2 sequences are SEHNR and FQNEAQ (reference sequence). V was cut by 6 bases and J by 14 bases, with 31 bases left in between. The CDR3 covers 16 residues. This CDR3 reads CASSLRIGPHDRDGTF. DNA for the CDR3: TGTGCCAGCAGTTTGCGCATAGGCCCACACGACCGTGATGGTACCTTC.

This clone qualifies as medium-sized. The sample has other DNA sequences that encode this CDR3 too. The chain carries TRBV7-3 and TRBJ2-5; 7 bases fit TRBD1. The CDR3 has 14 residues. The ends lost 5 bases at V and 1 base at J; junction bases unmatched: 4. CDR1 SGHTA and CDR2 FQGTGA come from the germline V gene. Written as DNA, the CDR3 is TGTGCCAGCAGCCCGACAGGGCTCCAAGAGACCCAGTACTTC. This codes for CASSPTGLQETQYF. Looking up the rest from reference TRBV7-3 and TRBJ2-5 gives the full variable domain: GAGVSQTPSNKVTEKGKYVELRCDPISGHTALYWYRQSLGQGPEFLIYFQGTGAADDSGLPNDRFFAVRPEGSVSTLKIQRTERGDSAVYLCASSPTGLQETQYFGPGTRLLVL.

The rearrangement links TRBV7-9 to TRBJ2-5; tentatively, D is TRBD1 (5 bases). The CDR3 runs 17 residues. V gave up 4 bases and J gave up 0 bases, with 18 bases separating them. Looked up from germline, CDR1 is SEHNR and CDR2 is FQNEAQ (reference sequence). The CDR3 nucleotides are TGTGCCAGCAGCTCCACCTTGTTGACAGCGTACCAAGAGACCCAGTACTTC. Its protein is CASSSTLLTAYQETQYF.

The chain couples TRBV2 to TRBJ2-3; D unresolved. With 6 bases removed from V and 3 bases from J, the gap between germline ends came to 4 bases. The CDR3 runs 11 residues. The V gene's germline CDR1 is SNHLY and CDR2 FYNNEI. The CDR3 sequence is CASRETDTQYF. The CDR3 DNA reads as TGTGCCAGCAGGGAAACAGATACGCAGTATTTT.

The CDR3 loop is CASSPGRGGETGELFF. The DNA of the CDR3 is TGTGCCAGCAGCCCTGGAAGGGGGGGCGAGACCGGGGAGCTGTTTTTT. The chain joins TRBV4-2 to TRBJ2-2; TRBD2 might be the D (7 bases). The CDR3 runs to 16 residues. Between the trimmed V and J ends, which lost 4 bases and 5 bases, there was a span of 17 bases. The V gene's germline CDR1 is LGHNA and CDR2 YNFKEQ.

This clone was seen a few times. This chain joins TRBV13 and TRBJ2-7; D uncertain. V shed 0 bases and J shed 6 bases, with 12 bases lying between them. The CDR3 extends over 14 amino acids. Germline loops: CDR1 PRHDT, CDR2 FYEKMQ (reference sequence). DNA for the CDR3: TGTGCCAGCAGCTTAGGCCGGTTTCGGGTCGAGCAGTACTTC. Translating it yields CASSLGRFRVEQYF.

V and J are TRBV30 and TRBJ1-5; 7 bases agree with TRBD1. This CDR3 comprises 14 residues. Trimming took 5 bases from V and 6 from J; bases not matched to a gene: 10. Germline CDR1 and CDR2: GTSNPN and SVGIG (reference sequence). The CDR3 sequence is CAWAGAGGSQPQHF. As DNA, the CDR3 is TGTGCCTGGGCTGGCGCAGGGGGTTCTCAGCCCCAGCATTTT.

The chain links TRBV29-1 to TRBJ2-7, with D uncertain. Trimming removed 4 bases at V and 4 bases at J, with 14 bases between. The CDR3 is 13 residues long. Germline lookup yields CDR1 SQVTM and CDR2 ANQGSEA. CDR3 amino acids: CSVVWVEGYEQYF. CDR3 bases: TGCAGCGTTGTATGGGTAGAAGGGTACGAGCAGTACTTC.

This clone was seen a handful of times. This chain connects TRBV5-1 to TRBJ2-1, with D perhaps assigned TRBD1 or TRBD2 (5 bases each). CDR1 is SGHRS, CDR2 YFSETQ, per germline. The CDR3 runs to 11 residues. The V end was cut by 7 bases, the J end by 10 bases, with 12 bases between. DNA of the CDR3: TGCGCCAGCCGGGACGGGAAGGAGCAGTTCTTC. Translated: CASRDGKEQFF.

This clone turned up a few times. The gene calls are TRBV29-1 and TRBJ2-1; D is possibly TRBD1 or TRBD2 (6 bases each). Between the trimmed V and J ends, which lost 4 bases and 1 base, there was a span of 11 bases. Germline CDR1 reads SQVTM; CDR2 reads ANQGSEA. The CDR3 runs 14 residues. CDR3 region: CSVGIGGSYNEQFF. CDR3 nucleotide sequence: TGCAGCGTTGGAATAGGGGGGTCCTACAATGAGCAGTTCTTC.

This sequence joins TRBV7-2 and TRBJ2-7, with 7 positions matching TRBD1. The J segment lost 2 bases and the V segment lost 5 bases, leaving 6 bases of the junction unmatched. CDR3 size: 14 residues. Germline assignment: CDR1 SGHTA and CDR2 FQGNSA. The CDR3 protein is CASSPNRGPYEQYF. The CDR3 bases are TGTGCCAGCAGCCCCAACAGGGGCCCCTACGAGCAGTACTTC. The whole variable domain, filled in from reference TRBV7-2 and TRBJ2-7, reads GAGVSQSPSNKVTEKGKDVELRCDPISGHTALYWYRQSLGQGLEFLIYFQGNSAPDKSGLPSDRFSAERTGGSVSTLTIQRTQQEDSAVYLCASSPNRGPYEQYFGPGTRLTVT.

The chain combines TRBV29-1 with TRBJ2-3; D gene unclear. The V gene lost 3 bases and the J gene lost 7 bases, with 14 bases spanning the gap. CDR1 is SQVTM and CDR2 is ANQGSEA in the germline V gene. CDR3 length: 13 amino acids. In DNA, the CDR3 is TGCAGCGTTGATCGCCGTGGTACGAATACGCAGTATTTT. This gives the protein CSVDRRGTNTQYF.

This clone turned up a few times. The rearrangement uses TRBV30 and TRBJ2-5; 8 bases align to TRBD1. The CDR3 runs to 17 residues. V was clipped by 2 bases and J by 6 bases; unmatched bases: 17. The germline CDR1 and CDR2 sequences are GTSNPN and SVGIG (reference sequence). The DNA for the CDR3 is TGTGCCTGGAGTACACATCACCGGGACAGGCCAAGGCAGACCCAGTACTTC. Amino acids: CAWSTHHRDRPRQTQYF.

This clone was seen a few times. The chain recombines TRBV5-1 with TRBJ2-1; D gene ambiguous. The germline V gene encodes CDR1 SGHRS and CDR2 YFSETQ. The CDR3 has 13 amino acids. Trimming shortened V by 0 bases and J by 10 bases, and 11 bases separated the two germline ends. The CDR3 region is CASSLGYRAEQFF. CDR3 bases: TGCGCCAGCAGCTTGGGGTACAGAGCAGAGCAGTTCTTC.

V is TRBV5-6 and J is TRBJ2-3, with TRBD1 identical over 12 bases. The CDR3 runs to 16 residues. Trimming removed 5 bases from V and 3 bases from J; junction bases left unmatched: 7. The germline gives CDR1 SGHDT, CDR2 YYEEEE. CDR3 DNA: TGTGCCAGCAGGTTCCGGGACAGGGGGCCGACAGATACGCAGTATTTT. Residues: CASRFRDRGPTDTQYF. Full variable domain (missing parts from reference TRBV5-6 and TRBJ2-3): DAGVTQSPTHLIKTRGQQVTLRCSPKSGHDTVSWYQQALGQGPQFIFQYYEEEERQRGNFPDRFSGHQFPNYSSELNVNALLLGDSALYLCASRFRDRGPTDTQYFGPGTRLTVL.

This clone showed up just a few times. The rearrangement joins TRBV4-1 to TRBJ2-7; 10 bases agree with TRBD1. Germline-derived CDR1 and CDR2 are MGHRA and YSYEKL. The trim removed 3 bases at V and 5 bases at J, leaving 7 bases unmatched. The CDR3 has 15 residues. The CDR3 coding sequence is TGCGCCAGCAGCCACTCAGGGACAGGGGCCAACGAGCAGTACTTC. This sequence encodes CASSHSGTGANEQYF.

The gene calls are TRBV30 and TRBJ1-1; D gene unclear. Trimming cost V 4 bases and J 4 bases, with 13 bases left between them. From germline, CDR1 is GTSNPN and CDR2 SVGIG (reference sequence). The CDR3 consists of 13 residues. CDR3 sequence reads: CAWKYGHGTEAFF. CDR3 sequence (DNA): TGTGCCTGGAAGTACGGGCATGGCACTGAAGCTTTCTTT.

The V and J genes are TRBV30 and TRBJ2-7; TRBD2 matches at 7 bases. Trimming removed 7 bases from V and 0 bases from J; junction bases left unmatched: 3. The CDR3 consists of 12 residues. Germline assignment: CDR1 GTSNPN and CDR2 SVGIG (reference sequence). The CDR3 region is CASASGSYEQYF. Written as DNA, the CDR3 is TGTGCCTCCGCTAGCGGCTCCTACGAGCAGTACTTC.

The chain employs TRBV7-2 and TRBJ2-7; perhaps TRBD1 as D (6 bases). V lost 2 bases and J 1 base, leaving 12 bases between the germline ends. Germline V lookup: CDR1 SGHTA, CDR2 FQGNSA. The CDR3 covers 15 residues. The CDR3 DNA is TGTGCCAGCAGCTTATCGTGGCAGGGGTCCTACGAGCAGTACTTC. Protein sequence: CASSLSWQGSYEQYF.

This clone was observed a few times. The J gene is TRBJ1-5, the V gene TRBV15; the D is unclear. The CDR3 loop spans 13 amino acids. The V gene lost 5 bases and the J gene lost 8 bases, with 13 bases spanning the gap. CDR1 and CDR2 from the germline V gene are LNHNV and YYDKDF (reference sequence). CDR3 amino acids: CATSQQSWEPQHF. The CDR3 DNA follows: TGTGCCACCAGCCAGCAGTCTTGGGAGCCCCAGCATTTT.